This T cell receptor (beta chain) comes out of a study of regulatory T cells in long-lasting Graves disease. The CDR3 is made up of 12 amino acids. Trimming cost V 6 bases and J 4 bases; bases outside gene matches: 2. CDR1 and CDR2 (germline): SNHLY, FYNNEI. Time point given: persistent/refractory GD, antithyroid drugs over 5 years with positive TRAb. Extracted PBMC RNA gave rise to the TCR library. The study, taken as a whole, reports: Relative to new patients (roughly 950), persistent patients exhibited greater sharing of public clonotypes (more than 2,500). Persistent disease was characterized by preferential usage of TRBV28, TRBJ1-2 and TRBJ2-5. The TCR repertoire of persistent Graves' patients was less diverse than that of newly diagnosed ones.

To make TCR beta libraries, researchers used iRepertoire HTBI primers and Arm-PCR of CDR3 regions. TCRdb analysed the multiplex PCR reads with MiXCR anew, one entry per CDR3 protein. Of 350,000 to 500,000 distinct CDR3 sequences in the sample, roughly a fifth are singletons; the top ten hold roughly an eighth. Many counts were recorded for this clonotype. Its target is unknown. The TCR sequence derives from a female donor with Graves disease. Sequencing was performed on peripheral blood mononuclear cells (PBMCs), taken when the disease was refractory, from a patient treated with antithyroid drugs. This chain uses TRBV2 with TRBJ2-5; 7 bases agree with TRBD2. CDR3 DNA sequence: TGTGCCAGCAGATTAGCGGGAGAGACCCAGTACTTC. Amino acids: CASRLAGETQYF.